This T cell receptor beta chain was captured by sequencing in a study of cytomegalovirus exposure and HLA in healthy donors. The germline V gene has CDR1 LGHNA and CDR2 YSLEER. J was trimmed by 1 base and V by 0 bases; bases with no gene match: 3. The CDR3 runs 17 residues. The validation cohort, a group of 130 or so subjects, included the donors and was separate from the roughly 670-subject first cohort. The method was immunoSEQ multiplex PCR; TCRdb's version includes in-frame clones alone and lacks a portion of them. The data show approximately 230,000 clones, with roughly nine tenths seen just once and about 12% held by the top ten.

The rearrangement links TRBV4-3 to TRBJ2-6; TRBD2 agrees at 7 bases. This sequence was found in a young man in good health and CMV-seropositive. Input material: PBMCs. Written as DNA, the CDR3 is TGCGCCAGCAGCCAAGATGCCGGGAGGTCTGGGGCCAACGTCCTGACTTTC. It translates to CASSQDAGRSGANVLTF.